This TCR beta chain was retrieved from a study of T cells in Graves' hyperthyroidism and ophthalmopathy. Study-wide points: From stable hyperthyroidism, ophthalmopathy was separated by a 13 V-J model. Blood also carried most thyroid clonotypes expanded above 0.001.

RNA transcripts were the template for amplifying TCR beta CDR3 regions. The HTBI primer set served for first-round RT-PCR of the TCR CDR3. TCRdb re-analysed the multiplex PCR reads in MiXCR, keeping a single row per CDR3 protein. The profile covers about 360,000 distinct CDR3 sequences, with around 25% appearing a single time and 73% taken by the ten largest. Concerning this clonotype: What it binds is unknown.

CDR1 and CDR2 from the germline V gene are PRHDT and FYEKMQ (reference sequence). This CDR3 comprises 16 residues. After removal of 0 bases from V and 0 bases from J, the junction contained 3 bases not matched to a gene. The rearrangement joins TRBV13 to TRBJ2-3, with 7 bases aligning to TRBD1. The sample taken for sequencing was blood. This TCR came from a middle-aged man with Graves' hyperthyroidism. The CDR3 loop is CASSLGNRGSTDTQYF. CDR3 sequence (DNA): TGTGCCAGCAGCTTAGGTAACAGGGGAAGCACAGATACGCAGTATTTT.